This T cell receptor (beta chain) was recorded in a study of response to subunit inactivated influenza vaccine. This clonotype was seen only a few times. The V and J ends lost 2 bases and 3 bases respectively, with 8 bases between them. This CDR3 comprises 13 residues. Germline V gives CDR1 ENHRY, CDR2 SYGVKD. Each CDR3 protein gets one entry after TCRdb re-called the RT-PCR reads with MiXCR. Among some 150,000 distinct CDR3 sequences listed, about an eighth were seen once. This same sample was also part of a study on T cells expressing NK-cell markers. That work adds: For TCR beta, cDNA was produced by 5'RACE template switching with UMIs. Of the CD8+ T cells in six donors, roughly 1.0-7.5% belonged to dominant NKG2C+ clonotypes. Evidence did not settle whether expanded NKG2C+ T cell clones targeted HCMV.

This receptor was obtained from a man in his forties or fifties who received an inactivated influenza vaccine. The V call is TRBV10-3, the J call TRBJ2-7, with D unresolved. The material was CD8+ T cells sorted from PBMCs, obtained about 13 days after vaccination. CDR3 amino acids: CAISEETYYEQYF. In DNA form, the CDR3 reads TGTGCCATCAGTGAGGAGACTTACTACGAGCAGTACTTC.